This TCR beta chain comes out of a study of CD8 T cells in Susac syndrome. An amount of RNA that ranged from roughly 0.45 to 1 ug was reverse transcribed with random hexamers. A multiplex approach, immunoSEQ multiplex PCR, amplified TCR beta CDR3 across 54 Vbeta and 13 Jbeta. TCRdb reanalysed the immunoSEQ multiplex PCR reads using MiXCR and keeps one entry per CDR3 protein. Among about 140,000 distinct CDR3 sequences listed, 90% to 95% were seen once. CD8+ and CD4+ T cells taken from blood had their TCR beta sequenced. The multiple sclerosis control group comprised treatment-naive patients with stable or active relapsing-remitting disease. In contrast to the negatively isolated CD8+ and CD4+ T cells, TEMRA cells were FACS-enriched. Germline V CDR1 and CDR2: LGHNA, YNFKEQ. V gave up 1 base and J gave up 0 bases, with 13 bases separating them. This CDR3 is 18 amino acids long.

The source of this sequence is a human donor with multiple sclerosis. The chain has TRBV4-2 and TRBJ2-6, with no clear D. Material for sequencing was CD4+ T cells from PBMCs. CDR3 in DNA: TGTGCCAGCAGCCAAGGAAGGGTATCGAGCTCTGGGGCCAACGTCCTGACTTTC. This codes for CASSQGRVSSSGANVLTF.